Each of the 25 T cell receptor beta chains below was sequenced from the same sample in a study of blood T cell repertoires in COVID-19. Using immunoSEQ multiplex PCR, the repertoire was profiled, and TCRdb retains in-frame clones only, with some absent. The repertoire holds some 190,000 clones, 75% to 85% seen once, with roughly 4.5% in the top ten. The sample taken for sequencing was PBMCs or T cells enriched from blood (not recorded which). These receptors originate from a man between 25 and 39 years old with acute COVID-19.

The chain uses TRBV6-5 and TRBJ1-2; D may be TRBD1 (6 bases). V was clipped by 6 bases and J by 2 bases, with 10 bases between them. Per the germline V gene, CDR1 is MNHEY and CDR2 is SVGAGI. The CDR3 extends over 13 amino acids. CDR3 in DNA: TGTGCCAGCAGCCCGGACAGAAACTATGGCTACACCTTC. Translated, it gives CASSPDRNYGYTF.

The rearrangement joins TRBV6-5 to TRBJ1-1; TRBD1 might be the D (5 bases). The CDR3 loop spans 10 amino acids. Germline CDR1 reads MNHEY; CDR2 reads SVGAGI. The CDR3 bases are TGTGGGGTAGGGGACACTGAAGCTTTCTTT. Translating gives CGVGDTEAFF.

This chain links TRBV30 with TRBJ2-2; D may be TRBD2 (6 bases). Germline assignment: CDR1 GTSNPN and CDR2 SVGIG (reference sequence). V lost 0 bases and J 6 bases, leaving 11 bases between the germline ends. This CDR3 has 14 residues. The CDR3 region has the DNA TGTGCCTGGAGTGTACGGGGGATCGCCGGGGAGCTGTTTTTT. Translation: CAWSVRGIAGELFF.

This clone was recorded a few times. The chain recombines TRBV4-2 with TRBJ2-1; a weak D match, TRBD2 (6 bases). CDR3 length equals 15 residues. The germline CDR1 and CDR2 sequences are LGHNA and YNFKEQ. V was pared by 0 bases and J by 5 bases, with 11 bases between. CDR3 in amino acids: CASSQDQLANNEQFF. DNA for the CDR3: TGTGCCAGCAGCCAAGATCAGCTAGCGAACAATGAGCAGTTCTTC.

V is TRBV7-2 and J is TRBJ1-5; D is perhaps TRBD1 (5 bases). CDR1 and CDR2 from the germline V gene are SGHTA and FQGNSA. The CDR3 sequence is 15 residues long. The ends were cut back, 0 bases at V and 6 bases at J, with 12 bases in the middle. CDR3 nucleotides: TGTGCCAGCAGCTTAGCGCAGGGAGGGGTTCAGCCCCAGCATTTT. This translates into CASSLAQGGVQPQHF.

The V gene is TRBV18, the J gene TRBJ1-2; 7 bases align to TRBD1. CDR3 length equals 13 residues. V lost 4 bases to trimming and J lost 4 bases; unmatched junction nucleotides: 3. Germline CDR1 KGHSH, CDR2 LQKENI. CDR3 in DNA: TGTGCCAGCTCACTTGGACAGGCCTATGGCTACACCTTC. Its protein product is CASSLGQAYGYTF. Full variable domain (outside the CDR3, taken from reference TRBV18 and TRBJ1-2): NAGVMQNPRHLVRRRGQEARLRCSPMKGHSHVYWYRQLPEEGLKFMVYLQKENIIDESGMPKERFSAEFPKEGPSILRIQQVVRGDSAAYFCASSLGQAYGYTFGSGTRLTVV.

CDR3: CASSFLDRGGYTF. CDR3 in DNA: TGTGCCAGCAGTTTCCTTGACAGGGGTGGCTACACCTTC. V gene TRBV27 combines with J gene TRBJ1-2; 8 bases fit TRBD1. Germline CDR1 reads MNHEY; CDR2 reads SMNVEV (reference sequence). V gave up 3 bases and J gave up 7 bases; unmatched junction bases: 4. The CDR3 contains 13 residues.

This sequence joins TRBV25-1 and TRBJ1-2; D gene unclear. V lost 1 base and J 3 bases, leaving 12 bases between the germline ends. The germline V gene has CDR1 MGHDK and CDR2 SYGVNS. This CDR3 is 15 amino acids long. In DNA, the CDR3 is TGTGCCAGCAGTGAATTGGACTCTTTAGACTATGGCTACACCTTC. Protein: CASSELDSLDYGYTF.

This clone has a handful of counts. The genes are TRBV2 and TRBJ1-5, with D possibly being TRBD1 (5 bases). This CDR3 comprises 13 residues. Trimming took off 7 bases at V and 7 bases at J, with 14 bases between the two ends. Germline V gives CDR1 SNHLY, CDR2 FYNNEI. CDR3 DNA: TGTGCCAGCAATTGGGACTCGGGACAGCCCCAGCATTTT. The encoded protein is CASNWDSGQPQHF.

Comments on this clone: Other DNA sequences within the sample encode an identical CDR3. The V gene is TRBV30, the J gene TRBJ1-2; D unresolved. This CDR3 region has 12 residues. Between the trimmed V and J ends, which lost 1 base and 5 bases, there was a span of 8 bases. Looked up from germline, CDR1 is GTSNPN and CDR2 is SVGIG (reference sequence). The DNA of the CDR3 is TGTGCCTGGAGTGAACGGCGGTATGGCTACACCTTC. It yields the protein CAWSERRYGYTF.

The chain links TRBV5-1 to TRBJ1-1; 7 nucleotides match TRBD1. Germline assignment: CDR1 SGHRS and CDR2 YFSETQ. CDR3 length equals 15 residues. Germline trimming cut 4 bases from V and 1 base from J; bases unmatched to any gene: 7. The DNA of the CDR3 is TGCGCCAGCAGCATAACAGGGGACCCGAACACTGAAGCTTTCTTT. Encoded protein: CASSITGDPNTEAFF. The full variable domain, with the rest looked up from reference TRBV5-1 and TRBJ1-1, is KAGVTQTPRYLIKTRGQQVTLSCSPISGHRSVSWYQQTPGQGLQFLFEYFSETQRNKGNFPGRFSGRQFSNSRSEMNVSTLELGDSALYLCASSITGDPNTEAFFGQGTRLTVV.

J is TRBJ1-2 and V is TRBV27, with 11 bases fitting TRBD1. CDR3 size: 19 residues. The V and J ends lost 5 bases and 0 bases, in that order; junction bases with no gene match: 14. The germline CDR1 and CDR2 sequences are MNHEY and SMNVEV (reference sequence). The CDR3 sequence is CASSPKTRTGGDPNYGYTF. The CDR3 region has the DNA TGTGCCAGCAGTCCCAAAACTCGGACAGGGGGCGACCCTAACTATGGCTACACCTTC.

V gene TRBV27 combines with J gene TRBJ2-7; 10 bases map to TRBD1. CDR1 MNHEY and CDR2 SMNVEV come from the germline V gene (reference sequence). The CDR3 loop spans 14 amino acids. After removal of 5 bases from V and 4 bases from J, the junction contained 5 bases not matched to a gene. The CDR3 sequence: CASSRGTGEYEQYF. CDR3 nucleotide sequence: TGTGCCAGCAGTCGGGGGACAGGGGAGTACGAGCAGTACTTC.

The chain couples TRBV6-5 to TRBJ1-1, with unresolved D. The CDR3 is 13 residues long. Germline V lookup: CDR1 MNHEY, CDR2 SVGAGI. Trimming removed 7 bases from V and 1 base from J, with 10 bases in between. This chain's CDR3 is CASTDIWNTEAFF. The CDR3 nucleotides read TGTGCCAGCACCGACATCTGGAACACTGAAGCTTTCTTT.

The chain combines TRBV29-1 with TRBJ1-1, with D perhaps matching TRBD1 (5 bases). The CDR3 totals 12 residues. Trimming shortened V by 4 bases and J by 1 base, and 7 bases separated the two germline ends. Germline loops: CDR1 SQVTM, CDR2 ANQGSEA. CDR3 nucleotides: TGCAGCGTTGCGACAGCGAACACTGAAGCTTTCTTT. It encodes CSVATANTEAFF.

V gene TRBV19 combines with J gene TRBJ2-7; D not certain. This CDR3 has 12 residues. Germline values: CDR1 LNHDA, CDR2 SQIVND (reference sequence). V lost 4 bases and J 3 bases, leaving 7 bases between the germline ends. The CDR3 is CASSTQDYEQYF. In DNA, the CDR3 is TGTGCCAGTAGTACTCAGGACTACGAGCAGTACTTC.

The gene calls are TRBV7-3 and TRBJ2-7; no clear D. Trimming removed 4 bases from V and 2 bases from J, with 12 bases in between. From germline, CDR1 is SGHTA and CDR2 FQGTGA. CDR3 length: 14 amino acids. The CDR3 DNA follows: TGTGCCAGCAGCTCCCTTCCGGGTACCTACGAGCAGTACTTC. Amino acids: CASSSLPGTYEQYF. Full variable domain (remainder filled in from reference TRBV7-3 and TRBJ2-7): GAGVSQTPSNKVTEKGKYVELRCDPISGHTALYWYRQSLGQGPEFLIYFQGTGAADDSGLPNDRFFAVRPEGSVSTLKIQRTERGDSAVYLCASSSLPGTYEQYFGPGTRLTVT.

The V call is TRBV10-1, the J call TRBJ1-2; 8 bases line up with TRBD1. From germline, CDR1 is WNHNN and CDR2 SYGVQD (reference sequence). V trimming: 2 bases; J trimming: 4 bases; junction bases outside the gene matches: 3. There are 14 residues in the CDR3. CDR3 nucleotides: TGCGCCAGCAGTGAGACAACAGGGGGCTATGGCTACACCTTC. Translating it yields CASSETTGGYGYTF.

This sequence joins TRBV7-6 and TRBJ2-5; 11 nucleotides align to TRBD2. CDR3 length equals 15 residues. Per the germline V gene, CDR1 is SGHVS and CDR2 is FNYEAQ. V lost 5 bases and J lost 3; bases outside the gene matches: 5. This chain's CDR3 is CASSPLAGGKETQYF. CDR3 nucleotide sequence: TGTGCCAGCAGCCCCCTAGCGGGGGGTAAAGAGACCCAGTACTTC. Full variable domain (rest looked up from reference TRBV7-6 and TRBJ2-5): GAGVSQSPRYKVTKRGQDVALRCDPISGHVSLYWYRQALGQGPEFLTYFNYEAQQDKSGLPNDRFSAERPEGSISTLTIQRTEQRDSAMYRCASSPLAGGKETQYFGPGTRLLVL.

This clone was recorded at least ten times. The J gene is TRBJ2-7, the V gene TRBV5-4; 8 bases match TRBD1. The CDR3 contains 15 residues. CDR1 is SGHNT, CDR2 YYREEE, per germline (reference sequence). Losses at the gene ends were 0 bases for V and 4 bases for J; bases not matched to a gene: 6. The CDR3 region is CASSLGTGSFYEQYF. The CDR3 bases are TGTGCCAGCAGCTTGGGGACAGGGTCCTTTTACGAGCAGTACTTC.

The J gene is TRBJ1-3, the V gene TRBV29-1; 7 bases align to TRBD1. The CDR3 sequence is 15 residues long. The junction had 13 bases not matched to a gene; V was cut back by 7 bases and J by 4 bases. Germline V gene lookup returns CDR1 SQVTM and CDR2 ANQGSEA. The CDR3 DNA reads TGCAGCGGTCTAAGACAGGGTAAATCCGGAAACACCATATATTTT. It is translated as CSGLRQGKSGNTIYF.

The V call is TRBV14, the J call TRBJ1-1, with D uncertain. In germline, CDR1 is SGHDN, CDR2 FVKESK. Trimming took off 4 bases at V and 4 bases at J, with 16 bases between the two ends. The CDR3 loop spans 15 amino acids. The CDR3 loop is CASSLLDSPPTEAFF. The CDR3 DNA reads as TGTGCCAGCAGCCTCCTCGACTCACCCCCCACTGAAGCTTTCTTT.

This clone has a single count. This sample includes further DNA sequences coding for the same CDR3. This chain joins TRBV18 and TRBJ1-5, with TRBD1 identical over 8 bases. CDR1 is KGHSH, CDR2 LQKENI, per germline. The CDR3 length is 14 residues. Unmatched junction bases numbered 4, after V lost 3 bases and J lost 6 bases. CDR3 nucleotides: TGTGCCAGCTCACCGCAGGGGGCCGGTCAGCCCCAGCATTTT. Translated: CASSPQGAGQPQHF.

The CDR3: CSASRTGWTGELFF. The CDR3 bases are TGCAGTGCTAGTAGGACAGGCTGGACCGGGGAGCTGTTTTTT. The gene calls are TRBV20-1 and TRBJ2-2; TRBD1 aligns across 7 bases. This CDR3 spans 14 amino acids. Germline V CDR1 and CDR2: DFQATT, SNEGSKA (reference sequence). Unmatched junction bases numbered 6, after V lost 3 bases and J lost 5 bases.

This CDR3 reads CASSFSRGETQYF. The CDR3 DNA reads TGTGCCAGCAGCTTTAGCCGTGGGGAGACCCAGTACTTC. The rearrangement links TRBV11-2 to TRBJ2-5, with D hard to call. Germline CDR1 and CDR2: SGHAT and FQNNGV. Trimming took off 3 bases at V and 5 bases at J, with 10 bases between the two ends. The CDR3 spans 13 residues.